Presented here are 31 T cell receptor beta chains from one specimen sequenced in a study of cytomegalovirus exposure and HLA in healthy donors. The PCR ran on 60 Vbeta and 13 Jbeta primers. Only in-frame clones appear in the TCRdb table, and some are missing; sequencing was by immunoSEQ multiplex PCR. Of just over 200,000 clones in the sample, more than 60% were seen once. The sample consisted of PBMCs. All receptors derive from a man in his fifties in good health and CMV-seronegative.

The rearrangement joins TRBV7-8 to TRBJ2-4; D perhaps matches TRBD2 (7 bases). The CDR3 length is 14 residues. The germline V and J ends were trimmed by 1 base and 8 bases, with 12 bases remaining between them. Germline-derived CDR1 and CDR2 are SGHVS and FQNEAQ. CDR3 loop: CASSLVGGADIQYF. The CDR3 region has the DNA TGTGCCAGCAGCTTAGTGGGGGGGGCTGACATTCAGTACTTC.

The CDR3 is CASSLRTGGVRYQPQHF. The DNA of the CDR3 is TGTGCCAGCAGCTTGAGGACAGGGGGCGTTAGATATCAGCCCCAGCATTTT. This sequence joins TRBV5-8 and TRBJ1-5; the match to TRBD1 covers 11 bases. J gave up 5 bases and V 1 base, and 8 bases lay outside the gene matches. The CDR3 has 17 residues. Germline values: CDR1 SGHTS, CDR2 YDEGEE.

The chain has TRBV5-1 and TRBJ2-2; 10 bases are a match to TRBD1. This CDR3 comprises 15 residues. V lost 6 bases to trimming and J lost 3 bases; unmatched junction nucleotides: 5. Germline V gene sequence: CDR1 SGHRS, CDR2 YFSETQ. This CDR3 is CASIFGQGDTGELFF. CDR3 DNA: TGCGCCAGCATCTTTGGACAGGGGGACACCGGGGAGCTGTTTTTT.

The J gene is TRBJ1-2, the V gene TRBV6-5; TRBD1 agrees at 8 bases. V lost 1 base, J lost 6 bases, and 4 bases stayed unmatched. This CDR3 spans 14 amino acids. CDR1 is MNHEY and CDR2 is SVGAGI in the germline V gene. The CDR3 region is CASSYLDRANGYTF. The CDR3 nucleotides are TGTGCCAGCAGTTACTTGGACAGGGCGAATGGCTACACCTTC.

In nucleotides, the CDR3 is TGTGCCAGCAGACTACAGGGTTCGGACGGCTACACCTTC. Protein: CASRLQGSDGYTF. This chain connects TRBV2 to TRBJ1-2; D is perhaps TRBD1 (6 bases). The CDR3 contains 13 residues. V lost 6 bases and J lost 8, with 16 bases in between. The germline V gene encodes CDR1 SNHLY and CDR2 FYNNEI. The complete variable domain, with remaining parts taken from reference TRBV2 and TRBJ1-2, reads EPEVTQTPSHQVTQMGQEVILRCVPISNHLYFYWYRQILGQKVEFLVSFYNNEISEKSEIFDDQFSVERPDGSNFTLKIRSTKLEDSAMYFCASRLQGSDGYTFGSGTRLTVV.

J is TRBJ2-7 and V is TRBV7-9; the match to TRBD2 covers 9 bases. The CDR3 runs 16 residues. Germline CDR1 and CDR2: SEHNR and FQNEAQ (reference sequence). With 4 bases clipped from V and 2 bases from J, the junction kept 9 bases outside the gene matches. CDR3 amino acids: CASSYHLTSGTYEQYF. CDR3 bases: TGTGCCAGCAGCTACCACCTGACTAGCGGCACCTACGAGCAGTACTTC. The full variable domain, its missing parts supplied by reference TRBV7-9 and TRBJ2-7, is DTGVSQNPRHKITKRGQNVTFRCDPISEHNRLYWYRQTLGQGPEFLTYFQNEAQLEKSRLLSDRFSAERPKGSFSTLEIQRTEQGDSAMYLCASSYHLTSGTYEQYFGPGTRLTVT.

The chain links TRBV15 to TRBJ2-5, with 9 bases fitting TRBD2. Per the germline V gene, CDR1 is LNHNV and CDR2 is YYDKDF (reference sequence). With 1 base clipped from V and 5 bases from J, the junction kept 8 bases outside the gene matches. The CDR3 consists of 16 residues. The CDR3 spells CATSRGSGLAFETQYF. Here the CDR3 DNA reads TGTGCCACCAGCAGAGGGTCGGGACTAGCATTCGAGACCCAGTACTTC.

The chain employs TRBV5-1 and TRBJ2-7; TRBD2 agrees at 12 bases. This CDR3 has 15 amino acids. Unmatched junction bases numbered 4, after V lost 4 bases and J lost 2 bases. CDR1 and CDR2 (germline): SGHRS, YFSETQ. This CDR3 reads CASSETSGSAYEQYF. Written as DNA, the CDR3 is TGCGCCAGCAGCGAGACTAGCGGGAGCGCCTACGAGCAGTACTTC.

In its sample, this clone was seen once. The CDR3, as DNA: TGTGCCAGCAGCTTGGGGGGCAGGGCCACCTACGAGCAGTACTTC. Translation: CASSLGGRATYEQYF. The chain couples TRBV5-4 to TRBJ2-7; tentatively, D is TRBD1 (5 bases). The V gene's germline CDR1 is SGHNT and CDR2 YYREEE (reference sequence). The CDR3 has 15 amino acids. The germline V and J ends were trimmed by 0 bases and 2 bases, with 12 bases remaining between them. Full variable domain (missing parts from reference TRBV5-4 and TRBJ2-7): ETGVTQSPTHLIKTRGQQVTLRCSSQSGHNTVSWYQQALGQGPQFIFQYYREEENGRGNFPPRFSGLQFPNYSSELNVNALELDDSALYLCASSLGGRATYEQYFGPGTRLTVT.

This clone was seen only a few times. This sequence joins TRBV6-6 and TRBJ1-5; D unclear. V was trimmed by 4 bases and J by 7 bases, leaving 11 bases between them. Germline-derived CDR1 and CDR2 are MNHNY and SVGAGI (reference sequence). The CDR3 spans 13 residues. The CDR3 DNA reads TGTGCCAGCAGTTCCGGAGGGTGGCAGCCCCAGCATTTT. This codes for CASSSGGWQPQHF.

The V gene is TRBV6-4, the J gene TRBJ1-4, with 8 positions matching TRBD1. This CDR3 has 15 amino acids. CDR1 is MRHNA and CDR2 is SNTAGT in the germline V gene. Trimming cost V 4 bases and J 3 bases; bases outside gene matches: 4. The DNA of the CDR3 is TGTGCCAGCAGTGCCCAGGGGGCAGCTAATGAAAAACTGTTTTTT. Its protein product is CASSAQGAANEKLFF.

This chain connects TRBV29-1 to TRBJ2-1; 9 nucleotides match TRBD2. The germline V gene has CDR1 SQVTM and CDR2 ANQGSEA. The CDR3 is 14 residues long. With 0 bases clipped from V and 8 bases from J, the junction kept 5 bases outside the gene matches. The CDR3 region is CSVEDGTSLYEQFF. In DNA, the CDR3 is TGCAGCGTTGAAGACGGGACTAGCCTCTATGAGCAGTTCTTC.

The chain recombines TRBV15 with TRBJ2-7; D might be TRBD2 (6 bases). The CDR3 runs to 15 residues. The germline gives CDR1 LNHNV, CDR2 YYDKDF (reference sequence). Between the trimmed V and J ends, which lost 0 bases and 4 bases, there was a span of 13 bases. CDR3 nucleotide sequence: TGTGCCACCAGCAGAGATCTACTAGCCGGATACGAGCAGTACTTC. It is translated as CATSRDLLAGYEQYF.

The J gene is TRBJ2-2, the V gene TRBV2; 14 bases fit TRBD2. The CDR3 is made up of 15 amino acids. Germline V gives CDR1 SNHLY, CDR2 FYNNEI. V dropped 7 bases and J dropped 5; count of bases not matched to a gene: 3. For the CDR3, the DNA is TGTGCCAGCATAAGACTAGCGGGAGGGACCGGGGAGCTGTTTTTT. This encodes CASIRLAGGTGELFF.

This clone was recorded a few times. V and J are TRBV2 and TRBJ2-6, with TRBD1 matching over 7 bases. The CDR3 runs 17 residues. The V and J ends lost 7 bases and 0 bases, in that order; junction bases with no gene match: 9. Germline CDR1 SNHLY, CDR2 FYNNEI. The CDR3 bases are TGTGCCAGCACTAGCCGGGACAGTCACTCTGGGGCCAACGTCCTGACTTTC. This codes for CASTSRDSHSGANVLTF.

The chain joins TRBV19 to TRBJ2-2; 9 nucleotides agree with TRBD2. The V and J ends lost 1 base and 0 bases, in that order; junction bases with no gene match: 3. The CDR3 length is 17 residues. Per the germline V gene, CDR1 is LNHDA and CDR2 is SQIVND (reference sequence). The CDR3 is CASSIGAGGPNTGELFF. The DNA for the CDR3 is TGTGCCAGTAGTATAGGCGCGGGAGGGCCGAACACCGGGGAGCTGTTTTTT.

This chain joins TRBV5-1 and TRBJ1-1; D gene unclear. The CDR3 is 13 amino acids. From germline, CDR1 is SGHRS and CDR2 YFSETQ. Between the trimmed V and J ends, which lost 8 bases and 4 bases, there was a span of 15 bases. The CDR3 DNA follows: TGCGCCAGTCGAGCGAGGGCAGGCACTGAAGCTTTCTTT. As protein: CASRARAGTEAFF.

V and J are TRBV28 and TRBJ2-1; 7 nucleotides agree with TRBD2. J was trimmed by 4 bases and V by 2 bases; bases with no gene match: 8. The CDR3 is made up of 16 amino acids. CDR1 and CDR2 (germline): MDHEN, SYDVKM. Here the CDR3 DNA reads TGTGCCAGCAGTTTACCAAGGACTAGAGGGTACAATGAGCAGTTCTTC. Amino acid sequence: CASSLPRTRGYNEQFF.

This clone appeared a few times. The V and J genes are TRBV27 and TRBJ1-2; 9 bases fit TRBD1. Germline lookup yields CDR1 MNHEY and CDR2 SMNVEV (reference sequence). With V trimmed by 2 bases and J by 6 bases, 7 bases remained unmatched. The CDR3 extends over 15 amino acids. The CDR3 loop reads CASSLRPGQGNGYTF. The CDR3 coding sequence is TGTGCCAGCAGTTTACGACCGGGACAGGGAAATGGCTACACCTTC.

The V and J genes are TRBV6-6 and TRBJ1-1; 7 nucleotides match TRBD1. The V and J ends lost 6 bases and 6 bases, in that order; junction bases with no gene match: 16. The CDR3 is 16 amino acids. The germline V gene has CDR1 MNHNY and CDR2 SVGAGI (reference sequence). The CDR3, as DNA: TGTGCCAGCAGCCCCAGTGGTTTGAGGGGGCGGGCTGAAGCTTTCTTT. Its protein product is CASSPSGLRGRAEAFF.

V usage is TRBV29-1 and J usage is TRBJ1-2; 10 bases agree with TRBD1. The germline V gene encodes CDR1 SQVTM and CDR2 ANQGSEA. The CDR3 runs 13 residues. V trimming: 6 bases; J trimming: 6 bases; junction bases outside the gene matches: 7. As DNA, the CDR3 is TGCAGCGTGGGGCGGGGACAGGGGAATGGCTACACCTTC. Translated: CSVGRGQGNGYTF.

This sequence joins TRBV19 and TRBJ1-1; 8 bases fit TRBD1. Germline trimming cut 6 bases from V and 5 bases from J; bases unmatched to any gene: 2. The CDR3 spans 12 residues. Germline-derived CDR1 and CDR2 are LNHDA and SQIVND (reference sequence). The CDR3 region is CASRQGGTEAFF. The CDR3 DNA sequence: TGTGCCAGTAGACAGGGGGGTACTGAAGCTTTCTTT.

The chain joins TRBV15 to TRBJ1-4; a weak D match, TRBD1 (6 bases). Germline V gives CDR1 LNHNV, CDR2 YYDKDF (reference sequence). The CDR3 runs to 16 residues. Trimming removed 2 bases from V and 4 bases from J, with 14 bases in between. CDR3 in amino acids: CATSRIHRDYNEKLFF. The CDR3 DNA reads TGTGCCACCAGCAGAATTCACAGGGACTATAATGAAAAACTGTTTTTT. The variable domain in full, completed from reference TRBV15 and TRBJ1-4, reads DAMVIQNPRYQVTQFGKPVTLSCSQTLNHNVMYWYQQKSSQAPKLLFHYYDKDFNNEADTPDNFQSRRPNTSFCFLDIRSPGLGDTAMYLCATSRIHRDYNEKLFFGSGTQLSVL.

J is TRBJ2-1 and V is TRBV28; TRBD1 matches 9 bases. Trimming cost V 5 bases and J 2 bases; bases outside gene matches: 7. Germline-derived CDR1 and CDR2 are MDHEN and SYDVKM. The CDR3 consists of 16 residues. The CDR3 protein is CASSNLGTGTYNEQFF. The CDR3, as DNA: TGTGCCAGCAGTAACCTCGGGACAGGGACCTACAATGAGCAGTTCTTC.

CDR3 bases: TGTGCCAGCAGCTCTTCCGGGACAGGTCGTGCCACTGAAGCTTTCTTT. Protein sequence: CASSSSGTGRATEAFF. The chain couples TRBV7-3 to TRBJ1-1; 8 nucleotides agree with TRBD1. J was trimmed by 4 bases and V by 4 bases; bases with no gene match: 11. Germline V gene lookup returns CDR1 SGHTA and CDR2 FQGTGA. This CDR3 region has 16 residues.

This clone was seen only a few times. The genes are TRBV15 and TRBJ1-4; 7 bases agree with TRBD1. Losses at the gene ends were 0 bases for V and 8 bases for J; bases not matched to a gene: 9. CDR1 and CDR2 (germline): LNHNV, YYDKDF (reference sequence). This CDR3 has 16 residues. The CDR3 coding sequence is TGTGCCACCAGCAGAGATTCGACAGGGAGAGGGGAAAAACTGTTTTTT. Translated: CATSRDSTGRGEKLFF.

The rearrangement joins TRBV30 to TRBJ2-5; possible D gene TRBD2, 5 bases. Deletions cut 0 bases from V and 11 bases from J, with 10 bases between. The length of the CDR3 is 11 residues. The germline CDR1 and CDR2 sequences are GTSNPN and SVGIG (reference sequence). The CDR3 loop reads CAWSVDWEQYF. Written as DNA, the CDR3 is TGTGCCTGGAGTGTAGATTGGGAGCAGTACTTC. Based on the CDR3 plus reference TRBV30 and TRBJ2-5, the full variable domain is SQTIHQWPATLVQPVGSPLSLECTVEGTSNPNLYWYRQAAGRGLQLLFYSVGIGQISSEVPQNLSASRPQDRQFILSSKKLLLSDSGFYLCAWSVDWEQYFGPGTRLLVL.

This chain connects TRBV28 to TRBJ2-1, with 9 bases lining up with TRBD1. This CDR3 has 15 residues. Germline values: CDR1 MDHEN, CDR2 SYDVKM. J lost 4 bases, V lost 6 bases, and 7 bases had no gene match. As DNA, the CDR3 is TGTGCCAGCAGCACCCCGGGACAGGGATACAATGAGCAGTTCTTC. It specifies CASSTPGQGYNEQFF. Drawing the rest from reference TRBV28 and TRBJ2-1, the complete variable domain is DVKVTQSSRYLVKRTGEKVFLECVQDMDHENMFWYRQDPGLGLRLIYFSYDVKMKEKGDIPEGYSVSREKKERFSLILESASTNQTSMYLCASSTPGQGYNEQFFGPGTRLTVL.

Concerning this clone: The junction differs from germline at one of its ends, possibly a read error. Additional DNA sequences in this sample encode the identical CDR3. This CDR3 is CAWSVSGRATDTQYF. The CDR3 region has the DNA TGTGCCTGGAGTGTTAGCGGGAGGGCCACAGATACACAGTATTTT. This sequence joins TRBV30 and TRBJ2-3, with 11 bases aligning to TRBD2. The CDR3 is made up of 15 amino acids. Germline V gives CDR1 GTSNPN, CDR2 SVGIG (reference sequence).

This clone was counted between two and nine times. The chain links TRBV25-1 to TRBJ2-2; D is unresolved. V was clipped by 4 bases and J by 4 bases, with 10 bases between them. The CDR3 extends over 14 amino acids. Looked up from germline, CDR1 is MGHDK and CDR2 is SYGVNS. CDR3 region: CASSGSSLTGELFF. For the CDR3, the DNA is TGTGCCAGCAGTGGTAGTTCTCTCACCGGGGAGCTGTTTTTT.

J is TRBJ1-2 and V is TRBV27; D call uncertain. Trimming shortened V by 6 bases and J by 0 bases, and 8 bases separated the two germline ends. Per the germline V gene, CDR1 is MNHEY and CDR2 is SMNVEV (reference sequence). The CDR3 has 13 amino acids. DNA for the CDR3: TGTGCCAGCAGGGGCCGACCTAACTATGGCTACACCTTC. It codes for CASRGRPNYGYTF.